This T cell receptor beta chain stems from a study of CD8+CD57+ T cells in acquired aplastic anemia. At the level of the study: Average DNA yield from sorted CD4+ and CD8+ cells was around 3 ug.

This CDR3 has 15 amino acids. The junction had 13 bases not matched to a gene; V was cut back by 4 bases and J by 11 bases. The germline CDR1 and CDR2 sequences are SGDLS and YYNGEE. Sequencing involved patients with CD8+CD57+ cell expansion previously shown by flow cytometry. Diagnosis of severe acquired aplastic anemia applied to all patients. At blood sampling, none of the patients had yet received therapy. Genomic DNA acted as the template from which TCR beta VDJ combination and CDR3 sequence profiling were carried out. Each CDR3 protein is one row after TCRdb ran MiXCR on the reads. Altogether around 290,000 distinct CDR3 sequences are present, 50% to 65% being singletons, with the ten largest covering roughly 1.3%.

This sequence was found in a human donor with aplastic anemia. Specimen: sorted CD4+, CD8+, or CD8+CD57+ T cells (not recorded which) from PBMCs. The chain uses TRBV9 and TRBJ2-3; 10 bases are a match to TRBD1. CDR3 loop: CASSLWGQGTDEQYF. CDR3 in DNA: TGTGCCAGCAGCCTTTGGGGACAGGGGACAGATGAGCAGTATTTT.